The 23 T cell receptor beta chains below come from one sample, sequenced in a study of cytomegalovirus exposure and HLA in healthy donors. Amplification used 60 Vbeta primers and 13 Jbeta primers. Produced via immunoSEQ multiplex PCR; TCRdb's table is partial and in-frame only. The sample lists some 220,000 clones; approximately 90% were seen once. Sample: PBMCs. The receptors come from a woman in her late teens or twenties in good health and CMV-seronegative.

The chain has TRBV5-5 and TRBJ2-7; 8 bases align to TRBD2. CDR1 is SGHKS and CDR2 is YYEKEE in the germline V gene (reference sequence). The CDR3 runs 20 residues. V lost 4 bases and J lost 0; bases outside the gene matches: 21. CDR3 DNA: TGTGCCAGCAGCCGTCATTCAGGTAGCGGGAACGCTCCTACCTCCTACGAGCAGTACTTC. Its translation is CASSRHSGSGNAPTSYEQYF.

The rearrangement uses TRBV7-2 and TRBJ2-7; D remains unclear. CDR1 and CDR2 from the germline V gene are SGHTA and FQGNSA. Trimming stripped 4 bases from V and 1 base from J, with 5 bases between. CDR3 length: 12 amino acids. CDR3 sequence reads: CASSSYSYEQYF. The CDR3 DNA is TGTGCCAGCAGCTCCTATTCCTACGAGCAGTACTTC.

The rearrangement links TRBV7-9 to TRBJ2-7, with a possible D match to TRBD1 (6 bases). Per the germline V gene, CDR1 is SEHNR and CDR2 is FQNEAQ (reference sequence). Trimming shortened V by 4 bases and J by 3 bases, and 10 bases separated the two germline ends. The CDR3 is 13 amino acids. The CDR3 DNA sequence: TGTGCCAGCAGCTGGACAGAGAGCTACGAGCAGTACTTC. Translated: CASSWTESYEQYF.

The chain employs TRBV11-2 and TRBJ2-5; possible D gene TRBD1, 6 bases. The CDR3 contains 15 residues. Germline V gene lookup returns CDR1 SGHAT and CDR2 FQNNGV. V was cut by 6 bases and J by 0 bases, with 14 bases left in between. Here the CDR3 reads CASRHFRGNQETQYF. The CDR3 DNA sequence: TGTGCCAGCAGACACTTCAGGGGTAACCAAGAGACCCAGTACTTC.

The chain recombines TRBV29-1 with TRBJ2-7; 12 positions agree with TRBD2. This CDR3 comprises 16 residues. Germline loops: CDR1 SQVTM, CDR2 ANQGSEA. The J segment lost 2 bases and the V segment lost 3 bases, leaving 8 bases of the junction unmatched. CDR3 sequence (DNA): TGCAGCGTTGATTCTCGCCTAGCGGGAGGGACCTACGAGCAGTACTTC. Translating gives CSVDSRLAGGTYEQYF.

This rearrangement joins TRBV7-2 to TRBJ1-2, with D unresolved. The length of the CDR3 is 15 residues. The V gene lost 1 base and the J gene lost 4 bases, with 13 bases spanning the gap. Germline CDR1 SGHTA, CDR2 FQGNSA. The CDR3, as DNA: TGTGCCAGCAGCTTAGACCGAAACAGAGCCTATGGCTACACCTTC. Translation gives CASSLDRNRAYGYTF. The whole variable domain, filled in from reference TRBV7-2 and TRBJ1-2, reads GAGVSQSPSNKVTEKGKDVELRCDPISGHTALYWYRQSLGQGLEFLIYFQGNSAPDKSGLPSDRFSAERTGGSVSTLTIQRTQQEDSAVYLCASSLDRNRAYGYTFGSGTRLTVV.

The CDR3 here is CASSKLAGKDTQYF. CDR3 bases: TGTGCCAGCAGCAAGCTAGCGGGGAAGGATACGCAGTATTTT. This sequence joins TRBV13 and TRBJ2-3; 9 positions agree with TRBD2. CDR3 length equals 14 residues. The junction had 6 bases not matched to a gene; V was cut back by 5 bases and J by 6 bases. Germline CDR1 is PRHDT and CDR2 is FYEKMQ (reference sequence).

The rearrangement uses TRBV6-1 and TRBJ2-7; tentative D call: TRBD1 (5 bases). Germline values: CDR1 MNHNS, CDR2 SASEGT. The CDR3 consists of 15 residues. The V gene lost 5 bases and the J gene lost 4 bases, with 18 bases spanning the gap. CDR3 in amino acids: CASSSEVLSGYEQYF. CDR3 in DNA: TGTGCCAGCAGTTCGGAAGTACTCTCAGGGTACGAGCAGTACTTC.

The V and J genes are TRBV11-3 and TRBJ2-7, with 7 bases fitting TRBD1. CDR3 length: 14 residues. Trimming removed 6 bases from V and 3 bases from J; junction bases left unmatched: 8. The V gene's germline CDR1 is SGHNT and CDR2 YENEEA. This CDR3 reads CASSPHRGSYEQYF. DNA for the CDR3: TGTGCCAGCAGTCCCCACAGGGGTAGCTACGAGCAGTACTTC.

This CDR3 is CASSFLGRGYNEQFF. The CDR3, as DNA: TGTGCCAGCAGCTTTCTAGGTCGGGGCTACAATGAGCAGTTCTTC. The genes are TRBV5-5 and TRBJ2-1; a possible D gene is TRBD2 (5 bases). Germline V gives CDR1 SGHKS, CDR2 YYEKEE (reference sequence). The V and J ends lost 2 bases and 3 bases respectively, with 12 bases between them. CDR3 size: 15 residues.

In its sample, this clone was seen once. CDR3 nucleotide sequence: TGTGCCAGCAGCTTTGGAGACAGGGGGCTTGATACGCAGTATTTT. This gives the protein CASSFGDRGLDTQYF. The chain couples TRBV7-2 to TRBJ2-3; 10 positions match TRBD1. CDR1 is SGHTA and CDR2 is FQGNSA in the germline V gene. The CDR3 extends over 15 amino acids. Trimming removed 3 bases from V and 6 bases from J; junction bases left unmatched: 6. The full variable domain, its missing parts supplied by reference TRBV7-2 and TRBJ2-3, is GAGVSQSPSNKVTEKGKDVELRCDPISGHTALYWYRQSLGQGLEFLIYFQGNSAPDKSGLPSDRFSAERTGGSVSTLTIQRTQQEDSAVYLCASSFGDRGLDTQYFGPGTRLTVL.

In regard to this clone: Other DNA sequences in the same sample also yield this CDR3. V is TRBV27 and J is TRBJ2-7; D might be TRBD1 (6 bases). The germline gives CDR1 MNHEY, CDR2 SMNVEV (reference sequence). V lost 6 bases, J lost 0 bases, and 9 bases lay in between. The CDR3 extends over 13 amino acids. This CDR3 reads CASSQQGSYEQYF. The CDR3, as DNA: TGTGCCAGCAGCCAACAGGGCTCCTACGAGCAGTACTTC.

Turning to this clone: The sample carries other DNA sequences with the same CDR3. V is TRBV19 and J is TRBJ1-2; maybe TRBD1 (6 bases). Germline CDR1 and CDR2: LNHDA and SQIVND (reference sequence). CDR3 length: 12 amino acids. V was cut by 5 bases and J by 8 bases, with 12 bases left in between. CDR3 sequence reads: CASSSGQKGYTF. The CDR3, as DNA: TGTGCCAGTAGTTCTGGACAGAAGGGCTACACCTTC.

The chain carries TRBV4-3 and TRBJ2-7; D is ambiguous. This CDR3 spans 14 amino acids. Between the trimmed V and J ends, which lost 1 base and 3 bases, there was a span of 10 bases. Germline values: CDR1 LGHNA, CDR2 YSLEER. CDR3 in DNA: TGCGCCAGCAGCCAAGTCGCGACAAACTACGAGCAGTACTTC. Protein sequence: CASSQVATNYEQYF.

This chain connects TRBV7-6 to TRBJ2-5, with 12 positions matching TRBD2. CDR1 is SGHVS, CDR2 FNYEAQ, per germline. With 4 bases clipped from V and 5 bases from J, the junction kept 2 bases outside the gene matches. CDR3 length: 14 amino acids. The CDR3 protein is CASSSGLAGETQYF. CDR3 DNA: TGTGCCAGCAGCTCAGGACTAGCGGGGGAGACCCAGTACTTC.

This chain uses TRBV4-1 with TRBJ2-7, with 10 bases aligning to TRBD1. V lost 4 bases and J lost 4; bases outside the gene matches: 10. CDR3 length equals 16 residues. Looked up from germline, CDR1 is MGHRA and CDR2 is YSYEKL. The CDR3 here is CASSLEPGTGAYEQYF. The CDR3 coding sequence is TGCGCCAGCAGCCTAGAACCCGGGACAGGGGCATACGAGCAGTACTTC.

This clone was seen once. The chain is built from TRBV7-2 and TRBJ2-3; possibly TRBD2 for D (6 bases). Trimming shortened V by 5 bases and J by 4 bases, and 13 bases separated the two germline ends. CDR3 size: 14 residues. Per germline, CDR1 SGHTA and CDR2 FQGNSA. The CDR3 region is CASSHEGGADTQYF. CDR3 bases: TGTGCCAGCAGCCACGAGGGCGGGGCAGATACGCAGTATTTT.

The CDR3 region has the DNA TGTGCCAGCTCACCACGACAGATAGATGAGTATAGCAATCAGCCCCAGCATTTT. It codes for CASSPRQIDEYSNQPQHF. The J gene is TRBJ1-5, the V gene TRBV18; D might be TRBD1 (5 bases). Germline CDR1 reads KGHSH; CDR2 reads LQKENI. This CDR3 comprises 18 residues. Trimming removed 1 base from V and 0 bases from J, with 16 bases in between.

This clone came up once. The J gene is TRBJ1-4, the V gene TRBV11-3; D gene ambiguous. This CDR3 region has 13 residues. The germline gives CDR1 SGHNT, CDR2 YENEEA. V lost 6 bases, J lost 4 bases, and 9 bases lay in between. The CDR3 sequence is CASSRGVNEKLFF. CDR3 coding DNA: TGTGCCAGCAGTCGAGGAGTTAATGAAAAACTGTTTTTT.

This clone was counted once. The gene calls are TRBV10-2 and TRBJ2-7; no reliable D call. This CDR3 contains 12 residues. V dropped 4 bases and J dropped 4 bases, with 8 bases sitting between them. Germline V lookup: CDR1 WSHSY, CDR2 SAAADI. The CDR3 loop is CASSGTLYEQYF. The CDR3, as DNA: TGCGCCAGCAGTGGAACTCTATACGAGCAGTACTTC.

The rearrangement uses TRBV29-1 and TRBJ2-3, with D perhaps matching TRBD2 (6 bases). The CDR3 loop spans 13 amino acids. V lost 4 bases and J lost 4, with 12 bases in between. From germline, CDR1 is SQVTM and CDR2 ANQGSEA. The CDR3 sequence is CSVGGAGPDTQYF. DNA of the CDR3: TGCAGCGTTGGGGGCGCGGGGCCAGATACGCAGTATTTT.

The CDR3: CASSPGQGNTEAFF. CDR3 bases: TGTGCCAGCAGCCCGGGACAGGGAAACACTGAAGCTTTCTTT. The gene calls are TRBV7-9 and TRBJ1-1, with 9 nucleotides matching TRBD1. Germline-derived CDR1 and CDR2 are SEHNR and FQNEAQ (reference sequence). The CDR3 sequence is 14 residues long. The V segment lost 5 bases and the J segment 2 bases; nucleotides outside the gene matches: 3.

The chain links TRBV2 to TRBJ1-2; D is perhaps TRBD1 (5 bases). Germline CDR1 reads SNHLY; CDR2 reads FYNNEI. The CDR3 runs 13 residues. V lost 4 bases and J lost 6, with 12 bases in between. In DNA form, the CDR3 reads TGTGCCAGCAGTGGGGCAGGGTGGAATGGCTACACCTTC. The encoded protein is CASSGAGWNGYTF. The full variable domain, with the rest looked up from reference TRBV2 and TRBJ1-2, is EPEVTQTPSHQVTQMGQEVILRCVPISNHLYFYWYRQILGQKVEFLVSFYNNEISEKSEIFDDQFSVERPDGSNFTLKIRSTKLEDSAMYFCASSGAGWNGYTFGSGTRLTVV.